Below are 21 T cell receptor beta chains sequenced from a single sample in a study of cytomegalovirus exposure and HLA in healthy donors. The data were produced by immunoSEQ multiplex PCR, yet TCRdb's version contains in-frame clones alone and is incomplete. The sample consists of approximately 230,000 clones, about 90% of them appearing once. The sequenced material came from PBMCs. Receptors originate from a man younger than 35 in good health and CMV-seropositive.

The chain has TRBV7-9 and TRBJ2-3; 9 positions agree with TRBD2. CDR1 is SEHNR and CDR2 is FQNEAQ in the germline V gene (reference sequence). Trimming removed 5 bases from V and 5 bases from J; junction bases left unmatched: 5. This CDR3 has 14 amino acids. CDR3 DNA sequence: TGTGCCAGCAGCCCCGGAGCGGGAGGAGATACGCAGTATTTT. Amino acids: CASSPGAGGDTQYF.

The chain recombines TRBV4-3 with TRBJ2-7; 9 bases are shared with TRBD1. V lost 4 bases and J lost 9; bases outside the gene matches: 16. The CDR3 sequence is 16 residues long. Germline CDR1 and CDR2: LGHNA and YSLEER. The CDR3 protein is CASSPSYGDRALGQYF. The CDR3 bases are TGCGCCAGCAGCCCATCTTATGGGGACAGGGCACTAGGGCAGTACTTC.

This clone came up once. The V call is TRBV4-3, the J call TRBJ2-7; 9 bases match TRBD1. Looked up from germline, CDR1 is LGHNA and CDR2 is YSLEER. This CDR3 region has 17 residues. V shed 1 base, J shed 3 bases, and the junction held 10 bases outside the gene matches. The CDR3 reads CASSQGVVTGGIYEQYF. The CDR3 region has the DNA TGCGCCAGCAGCCAAGGGGTAGTGACAGGGGGAATCTACGAGCAGTACTTC.

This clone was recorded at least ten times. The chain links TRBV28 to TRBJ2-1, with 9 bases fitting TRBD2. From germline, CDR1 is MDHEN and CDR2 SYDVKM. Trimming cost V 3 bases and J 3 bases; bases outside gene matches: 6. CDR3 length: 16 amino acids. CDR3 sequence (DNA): TGTGCCAGCAGTTTCGGCGGGAGGGATTTCTACAATGAGCAGTTCTTC. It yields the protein CASSFGGRDFYNEQFF. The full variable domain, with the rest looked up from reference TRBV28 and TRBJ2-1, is DVKVTQSSRYLVKRTGEKVFLECVQDMDHENMFWYRQDPGLGLRLIYFSYDVKMKEKGDIPEGYSVSREKKERFSLILESASTNQTSMYLCASSFGGRDFYNEQFFGPGTRLTVL.

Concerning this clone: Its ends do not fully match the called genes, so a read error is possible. The CDR3 DNA follows: TGTGCCAGCAGTAACTCCGGGACAGGTCACTACGAGCAGTACTTC. This gives the protein CASSNSGTGHYEQYF. V is TRBV6-5 and J is TRBJ2-7; 8 bases fit TRBD1. CDR1 and CDR2 from the germline V gene are MNHEY and SVGAGI. This CDR3 comprises 15 residues.

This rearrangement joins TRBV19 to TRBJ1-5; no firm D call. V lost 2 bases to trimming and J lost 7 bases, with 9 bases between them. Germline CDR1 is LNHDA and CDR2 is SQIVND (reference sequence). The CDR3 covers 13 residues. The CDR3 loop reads CASSIRDGQPQHF. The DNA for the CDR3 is TGTGCCAGTAGTATAAGGGATGGGCAGCCCCAGCATTTT.

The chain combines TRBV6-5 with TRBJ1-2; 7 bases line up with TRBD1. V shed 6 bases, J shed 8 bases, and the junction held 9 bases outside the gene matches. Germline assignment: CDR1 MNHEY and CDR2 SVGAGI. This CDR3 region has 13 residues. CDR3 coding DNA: TGTGCCAGCAGACCCGACAGGGCGCGGGGCTACACCTTC. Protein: CASRPDRARGYTF.

CDR3 residues: CASSGLILPYEQYF. CDR3 coding DNA: TGTGCCAGCAGTGGGTTAATACTACCCTACGAGCAGTACTTC. The chain recombines TRBV6-1 with TRBJ2-7; D call uncertain. The CDR3 sequence is 14 residues long. Trimming shortened V by 4 bases and J by 2 bases, and 12 bases separated the two germline ends. Germline loops: CDR1 MNHNS, CDR2 SASEGT.

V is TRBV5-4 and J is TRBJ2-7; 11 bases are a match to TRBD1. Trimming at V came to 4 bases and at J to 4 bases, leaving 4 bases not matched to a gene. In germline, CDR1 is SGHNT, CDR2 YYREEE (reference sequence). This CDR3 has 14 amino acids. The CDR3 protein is CASSRTGGSYEQYF. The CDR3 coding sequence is TGTGCCAGCAGCCGGACAGGGGGCTCTTACGAGCAGTACTTC. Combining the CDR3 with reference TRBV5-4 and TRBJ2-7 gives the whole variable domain ETGVTQSPTHLIKTRGQQVTLRCSSQSGHNTVSWYQQALGQGPQFIFQYYREEENGRGNFPPRFSGLQFPNYSSELNVNALELDDSALYLCASSRTGGSYEQYFGPGTRLTVT.

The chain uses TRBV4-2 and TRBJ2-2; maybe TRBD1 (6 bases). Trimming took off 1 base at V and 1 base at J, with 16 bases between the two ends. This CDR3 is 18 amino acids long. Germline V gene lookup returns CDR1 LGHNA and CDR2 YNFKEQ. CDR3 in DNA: TGTGCCAGCAGCCAAGTGCTTGCGTCAGGGGTGAACACCGGGGAGCTGTTTTTT. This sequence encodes CASSQVLASGVNTGELFF.

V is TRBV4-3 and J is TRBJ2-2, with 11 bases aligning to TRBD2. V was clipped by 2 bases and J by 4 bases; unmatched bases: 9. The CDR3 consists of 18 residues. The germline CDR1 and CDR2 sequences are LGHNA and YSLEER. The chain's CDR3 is CASSQYLGLAASTGELFF. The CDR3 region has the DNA TGCGCCAGCAGCCAATACTTGGGACTAGCGGCGAGCACCGGGGAGCTGTTTTTT.

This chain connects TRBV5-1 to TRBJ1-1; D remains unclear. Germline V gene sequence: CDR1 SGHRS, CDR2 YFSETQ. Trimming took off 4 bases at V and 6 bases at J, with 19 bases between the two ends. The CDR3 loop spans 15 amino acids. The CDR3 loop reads CASSTTASLWAEAFF. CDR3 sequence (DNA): TGCGCCAGCAGCACCACCGCGTCGCTATGGGCTGAAGCTTTCTTT.

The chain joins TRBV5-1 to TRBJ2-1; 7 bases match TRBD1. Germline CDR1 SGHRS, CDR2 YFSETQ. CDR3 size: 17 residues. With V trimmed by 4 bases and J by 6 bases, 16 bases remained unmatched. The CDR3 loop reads CASSDKTGSVRGNEQFF. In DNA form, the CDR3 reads TGCGCCAGCAGCGATAAGACAGGGTCGGTACGGGGCAATGAGCAGTTCTTC.

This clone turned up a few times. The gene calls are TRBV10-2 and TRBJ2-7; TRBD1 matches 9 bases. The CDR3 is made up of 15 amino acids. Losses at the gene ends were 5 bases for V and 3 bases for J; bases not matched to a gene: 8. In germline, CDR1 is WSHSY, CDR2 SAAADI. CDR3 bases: TGCGCCAGCAGTACGGGACAGGGTATCCTCTACGAGCAGTACTTC. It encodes CASSTGQGILYEQYF.

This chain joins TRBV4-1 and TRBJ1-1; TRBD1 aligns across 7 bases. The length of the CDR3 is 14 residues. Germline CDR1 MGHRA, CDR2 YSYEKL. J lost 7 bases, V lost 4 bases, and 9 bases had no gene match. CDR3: CASSPLLRGREAFF. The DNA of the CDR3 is TGCGCCAGCAGCCCCCTGTTGAGGGGGCGTGAAGCTTTCTTT.

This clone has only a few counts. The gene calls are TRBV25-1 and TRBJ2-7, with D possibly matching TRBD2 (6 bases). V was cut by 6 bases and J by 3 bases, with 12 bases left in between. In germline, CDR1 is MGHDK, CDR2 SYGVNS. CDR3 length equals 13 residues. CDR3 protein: CASSVSGSYEQYF. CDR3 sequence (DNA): TGTGCCAGCAGCGTCTCCGGGAGCTACGAGCAGTACTTC.

The CDR3 protein is CASRGTEAYEQYF. CDR3 coding DNA: TGTGCCAGCAGGGGGACAGAGGCCTACGAGCAGTACTTC. The V call is TRBV6-5, the J call TRBJ2-7, with 7 bases that match TRBD1. CDR1 is MNHEY and CDR2 is SVGAGI in the germline V gene. Trimming removed 6 bases from V and 2 bases from J; junction bases left unmatched: 4. This CDR3 contains 13 residues.

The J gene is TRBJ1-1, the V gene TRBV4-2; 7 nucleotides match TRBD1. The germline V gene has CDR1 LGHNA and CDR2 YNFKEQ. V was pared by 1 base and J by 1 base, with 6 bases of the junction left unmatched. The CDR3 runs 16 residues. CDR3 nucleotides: TGTGCCAGCAGCCAAGTGGGGACAGCAAAGAACACTGAAGCTTTCTTT. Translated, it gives CASSQVGTAKNTEAFF.

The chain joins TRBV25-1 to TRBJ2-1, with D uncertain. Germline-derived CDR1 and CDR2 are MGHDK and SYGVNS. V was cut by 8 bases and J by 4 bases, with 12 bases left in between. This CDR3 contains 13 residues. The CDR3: CASPPPEYNEQFF. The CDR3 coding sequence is TGTGCCAGCCCCCCCCCGGAATACAATGAGCAGTTCTTC.

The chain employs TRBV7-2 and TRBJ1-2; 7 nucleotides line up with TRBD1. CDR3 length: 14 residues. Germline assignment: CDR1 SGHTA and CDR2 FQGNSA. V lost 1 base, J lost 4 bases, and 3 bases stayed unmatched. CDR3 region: CASSLDRGGYGYTF. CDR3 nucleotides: TGTGCCAGCAGCTTAGACAGGGGAGGCTATGGCTACACCTTC. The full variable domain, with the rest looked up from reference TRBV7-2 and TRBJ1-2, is GAGVSQSPSNKVTEKGKDVELRCDPISGHTALYWYRQSLGQGLEFLIYFQGNSAPDKSGLPSDRFSAERTGGSVSTLTIQRTQQEDSAVYLCASSLDRGGYGYTFGSGTRLTVV.

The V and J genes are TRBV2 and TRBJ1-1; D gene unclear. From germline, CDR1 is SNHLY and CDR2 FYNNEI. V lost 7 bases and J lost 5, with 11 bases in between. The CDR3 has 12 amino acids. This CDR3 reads CASNQLDTEAFF. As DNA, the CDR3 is TGTGCCAGCAACCAATTAGATACTGAAGCTTTCTTT.